This T cell receptor (beta chain) was obtained from a study of response to subunit inactivated influenza vaccine. TCRdb re-derived calls from the RT-PCR reads in MiXCR, one entry per CDR3 protein. Seen here are about 500,000 distinct CDR3 sequences, approximately 7.2% observed once, and the top ten hold less than 15%. This CDR3 has 15 amino acids. The germline V gene has CDR1 DFQATT and CDR2 SNEGSKA (reference sequence). Trimming took 3 bases from V and 2 from J, leaving 14 bases between them. This clonotype was seen ten or more times. The source of this sequence is a man aged 50 to 75 who received an inactivated influenza vaccine. This sequence joins TRBV20-1 and TRBJ1-5; tentatively, D is TRBD1 (6 bases). The source material was PBMCs from blood, sampled roughly 24 months after vaccination. CDR3 nucleotides: TGCAGTGCTAGGACCCAGGGGAACGGCAATCAGCCCCAGCATTTT. As protein: CSARTQGNGNQPQHF.